This T cell receptor beta chain was identified in a study of blood T cell repertoires in COVID-19. Across the whole study: Both acute and convalescent COVID-19 samples were obtained from the United States, Italy and Spain.

In germline, CDR1 is SGHTA, CDR2 FQGNSA. This CDR3 has 16 amino acids. Regarding this clone: A read error may account for a junction end that differs from germline.

This table comes from immunoSEQ multiplex PCR, and its TCRdb copy is limited to in-frame clones, with some not included. The sample includes about 140,000 clones, 88% of them seen just once. Sequencing was carried out using peripheral blood. J is TRBJ1-3 and V is TRBV7-2, with 7 bases fitting TRBD1. The origin of this receptor is a woman aged 55-70 years with acute or convalescent COVID-19. The CDR3 loop reads CASTLGGSDFGNTIYF. CDR3 sequence (DNA): TGTGCCAGCACCTTAGGGGGCTCGGATTTTGGAAACACCATATATTTT. Filled out from reference TRBV7-2 and TRBJ1-3, the complete variable domain reads GAGVSQSPSNKVTEKGKDVELRCDPISGHTALYWYRQSLGQGLEFLIYFQGNSAPDKSGLPSDRFSAERTGGSVSTLTIQRTQQEDSAVYLCASTLGGSDFGNTIYFGEGSWLTVV.